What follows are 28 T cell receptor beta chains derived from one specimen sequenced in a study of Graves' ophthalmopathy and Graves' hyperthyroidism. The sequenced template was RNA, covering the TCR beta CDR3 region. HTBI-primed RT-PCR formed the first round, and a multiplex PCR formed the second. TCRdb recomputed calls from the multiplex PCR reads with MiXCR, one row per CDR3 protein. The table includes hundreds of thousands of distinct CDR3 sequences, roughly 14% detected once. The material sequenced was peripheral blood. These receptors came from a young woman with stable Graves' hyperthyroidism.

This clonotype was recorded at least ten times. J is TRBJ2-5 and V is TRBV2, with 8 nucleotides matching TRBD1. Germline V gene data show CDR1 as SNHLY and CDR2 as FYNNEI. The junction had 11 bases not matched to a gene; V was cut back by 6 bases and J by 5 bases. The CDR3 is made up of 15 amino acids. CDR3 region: CASSARQGRRETQYF. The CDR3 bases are TGTGCCAGCAGCGCCCGACAGGGGCGGAGGGAGACCCAGTACTTC.

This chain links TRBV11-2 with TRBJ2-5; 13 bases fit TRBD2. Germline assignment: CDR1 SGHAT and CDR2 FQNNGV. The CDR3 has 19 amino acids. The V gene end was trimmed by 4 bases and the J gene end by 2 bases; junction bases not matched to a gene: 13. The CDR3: CASSSHLFVTSGGQETQYF. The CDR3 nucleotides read TGTGCCAGCAGCTCCCACCTTTTCGTGACTAGCGGGGGGCAAGAGACCCAGTACTTC.

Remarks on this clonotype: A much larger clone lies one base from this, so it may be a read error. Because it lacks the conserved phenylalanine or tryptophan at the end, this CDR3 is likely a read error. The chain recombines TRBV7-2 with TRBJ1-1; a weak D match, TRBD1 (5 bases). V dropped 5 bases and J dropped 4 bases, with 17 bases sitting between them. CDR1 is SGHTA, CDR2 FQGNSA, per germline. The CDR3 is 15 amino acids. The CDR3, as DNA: TGTGCCAGCAGCCCGCGACAGTCCCCAGGCACTGAAGCTTTCTCT. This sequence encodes CASSPRQSPGTEAFS.

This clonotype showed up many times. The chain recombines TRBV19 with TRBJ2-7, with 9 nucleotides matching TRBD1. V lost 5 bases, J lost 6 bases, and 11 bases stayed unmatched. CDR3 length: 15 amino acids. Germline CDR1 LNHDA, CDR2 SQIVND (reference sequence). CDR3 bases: TGTGCCAGTAGTCCAATCACGACAGGGGGATTCGAGCAGTACTTC. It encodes CASSPITTGGFEQYF. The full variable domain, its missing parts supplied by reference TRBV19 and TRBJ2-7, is DGGITQSPKYLFRKEGQNVTLSCEQNLNHDAMYWYRQDPGQGLRLIYYSQIVNDFQKGDIAEGYSVSREKKESFPLTVTSAQKNPTAFYLCASSPITTGGFEQYFGPGTRLTVT.

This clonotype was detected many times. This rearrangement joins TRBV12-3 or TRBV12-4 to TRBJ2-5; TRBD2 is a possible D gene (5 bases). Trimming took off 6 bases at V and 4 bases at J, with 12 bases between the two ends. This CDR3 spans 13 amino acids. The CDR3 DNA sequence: TGTGCCAGCAGGGCCTCCCGGGGAGAGACCCAGTACTTC. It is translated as CASRASRGETQYF.

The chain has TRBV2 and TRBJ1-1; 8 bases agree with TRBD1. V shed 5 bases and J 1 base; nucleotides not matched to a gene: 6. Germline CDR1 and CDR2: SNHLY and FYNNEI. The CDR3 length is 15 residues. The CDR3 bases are TGTGCCAGCAGTCGACTCGGACAGGGGAACACTGAAGCTTTCTTT. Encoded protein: CASSRLGQGNTEAFF.

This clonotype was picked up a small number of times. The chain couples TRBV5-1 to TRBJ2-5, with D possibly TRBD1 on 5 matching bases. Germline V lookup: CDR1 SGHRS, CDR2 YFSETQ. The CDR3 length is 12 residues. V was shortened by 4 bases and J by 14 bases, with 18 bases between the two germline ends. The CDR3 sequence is CASSPERGRFYF. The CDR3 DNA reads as TGCGCCAGCAGCCCTGAAAGGGGCCGATTTTACTTC. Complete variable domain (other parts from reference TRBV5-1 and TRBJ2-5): KAGVTQTPRYLIKTRGQQVTLSCSPISGHRSVSWYQQTPGQGLQFLFEYFSETQRNKGNFPGRFSGRQFSNSRSEMNVSTLELGDSALYLCASSPERGRFYFGPGTRLLVL.

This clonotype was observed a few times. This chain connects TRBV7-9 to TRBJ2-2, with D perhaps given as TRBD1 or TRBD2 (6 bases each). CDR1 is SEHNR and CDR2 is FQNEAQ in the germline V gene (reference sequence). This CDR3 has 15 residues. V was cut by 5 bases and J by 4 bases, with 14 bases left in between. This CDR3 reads CASSRTGARTGELFF. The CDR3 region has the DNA TGTGCCAGCAGCCGGACGGGGGCGCGCACCGGGGAGCTGTTTTTT.

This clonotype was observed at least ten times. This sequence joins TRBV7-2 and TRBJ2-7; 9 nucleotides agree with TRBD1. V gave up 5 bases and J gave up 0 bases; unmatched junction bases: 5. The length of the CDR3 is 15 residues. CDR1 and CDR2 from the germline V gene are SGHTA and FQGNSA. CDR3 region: CASSPQGASSYEQYF. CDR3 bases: TGTGCCAGCAGCCCACAGGGGGCGAGCTCCTACGAGCAGTACTTC.

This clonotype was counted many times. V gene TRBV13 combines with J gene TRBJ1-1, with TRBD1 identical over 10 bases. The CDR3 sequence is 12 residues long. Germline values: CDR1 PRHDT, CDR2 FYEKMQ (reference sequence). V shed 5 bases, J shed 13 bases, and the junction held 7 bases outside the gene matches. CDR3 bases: TGTGCCAGCAGCATATATGGGACAGGGGTTTTCTTT. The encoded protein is CASSIYGTGVFF.

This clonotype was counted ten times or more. The DNA of the CDR3 is TGTGCCAGCAGCCGTACAAGGGGTGCTGAAGCTTTCTTT. It yields the protein CASSRTRGAEAFF. The rearrangement joins TRBV6-2 or TRBV6-3 to TRBJ1-1; a possible D gene is TRBD1 (5 bases). The V end lost 6 bases, the J end lost 6 bases, and 14 bases lay between the germline ends. The CDR3 extends over 13 amino acids. CDR1 is MNHEY and CDR2 is SVGEGT in the germline V gene.

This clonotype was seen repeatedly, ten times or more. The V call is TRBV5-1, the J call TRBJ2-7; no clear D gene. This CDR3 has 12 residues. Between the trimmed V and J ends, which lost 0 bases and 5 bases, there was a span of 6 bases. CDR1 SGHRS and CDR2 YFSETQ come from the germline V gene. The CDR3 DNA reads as TGCGCCAGCAGCTTGGACCGTAACGAGCAGTACTTC. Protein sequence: CASSLDRNEQYF.

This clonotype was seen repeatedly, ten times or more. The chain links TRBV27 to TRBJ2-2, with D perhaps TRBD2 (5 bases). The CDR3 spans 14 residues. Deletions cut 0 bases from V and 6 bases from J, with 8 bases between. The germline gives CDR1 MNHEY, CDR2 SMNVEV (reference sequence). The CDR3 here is CASSLSHSAGELFF. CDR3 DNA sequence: TGTGCCAGCAGTTTATCACATAGCGCCGGGGAGCTGTTTTTT.

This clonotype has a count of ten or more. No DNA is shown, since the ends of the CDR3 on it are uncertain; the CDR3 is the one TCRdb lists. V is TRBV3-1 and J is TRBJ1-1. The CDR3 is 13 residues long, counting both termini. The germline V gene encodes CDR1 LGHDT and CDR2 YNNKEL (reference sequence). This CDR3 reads CASSTSGNTEAFF.

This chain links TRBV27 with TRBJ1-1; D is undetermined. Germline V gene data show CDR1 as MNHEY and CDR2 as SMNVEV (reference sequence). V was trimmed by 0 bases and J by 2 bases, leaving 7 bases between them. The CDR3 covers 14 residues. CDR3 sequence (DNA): TGTGCCAGCAGTTTATCGACACCCAACACTGAAGCTTTCTTT. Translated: CASSLSTPNTEAFF.

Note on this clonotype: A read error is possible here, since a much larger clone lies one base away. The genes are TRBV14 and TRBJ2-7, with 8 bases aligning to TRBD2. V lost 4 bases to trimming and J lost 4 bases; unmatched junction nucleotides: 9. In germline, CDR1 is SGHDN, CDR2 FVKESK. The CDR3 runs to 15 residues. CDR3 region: CASSRTGLGTYEQYV. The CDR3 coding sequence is TGTGCCAGCAGCCGAACGGGACTAGGAACGTACGAGCAGTACGTC.

The CDR3 DNA sequence: TGTGCCAGCAGCACAGACTTAGCGGGAGCCTACGAGCAGTACTTC. Encoded protein: CASSTDLAGAYEQYF. V is TRBV7-2 and J is TRBJ2-7, with 9 nucleotides matching TRBD2. After removal of 5 bases from V and 2 bases from J, the junction contained 7 bases not matched to a gene. Germline CDR1 is SGHTA and CDR2 is FQGNSA. The CDR3 is 15 amino acids.

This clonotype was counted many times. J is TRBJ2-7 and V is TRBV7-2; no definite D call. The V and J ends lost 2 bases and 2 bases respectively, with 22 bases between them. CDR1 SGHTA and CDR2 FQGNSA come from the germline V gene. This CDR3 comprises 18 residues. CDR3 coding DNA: TGTGCCAGCAGCTTACCTAAAGGAAGGGCCAATCTAGCCTACGAGCAGTACTTC. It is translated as CASSLPKGRANLAYEQYF.

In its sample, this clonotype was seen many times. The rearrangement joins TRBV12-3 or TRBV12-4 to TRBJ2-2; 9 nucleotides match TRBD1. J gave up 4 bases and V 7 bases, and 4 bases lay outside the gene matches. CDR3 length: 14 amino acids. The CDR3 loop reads CASNHRGPTGELFF. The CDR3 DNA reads TGTGCCAGCAATCACAGGGGGCCCACCGGGGAGCTGTTTTTT.

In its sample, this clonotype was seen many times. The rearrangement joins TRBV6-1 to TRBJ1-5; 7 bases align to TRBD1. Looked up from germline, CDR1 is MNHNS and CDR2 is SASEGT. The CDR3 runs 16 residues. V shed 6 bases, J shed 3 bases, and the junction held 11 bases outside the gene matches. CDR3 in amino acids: CASRARGGEVNQPQHF. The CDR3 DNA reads TGTGCCAGCAGGGCCAGGGGGGGAGAGGTCAATCAGCCCCAGCATTTT.

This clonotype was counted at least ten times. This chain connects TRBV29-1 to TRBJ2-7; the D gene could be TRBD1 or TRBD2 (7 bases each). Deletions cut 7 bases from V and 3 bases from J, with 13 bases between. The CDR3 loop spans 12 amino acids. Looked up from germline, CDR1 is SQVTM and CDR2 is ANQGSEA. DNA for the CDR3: TGCAGCGCCAGGGGGGGAGACTACGAGCAGTACTTC. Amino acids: CSARGGDYEQYF.

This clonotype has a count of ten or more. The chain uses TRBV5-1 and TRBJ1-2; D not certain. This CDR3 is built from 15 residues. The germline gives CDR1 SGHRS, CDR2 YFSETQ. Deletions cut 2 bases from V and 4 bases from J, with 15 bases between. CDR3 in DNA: TGCGCCAGCAGCTTTCCGACGGACGAGGGCTATGGCTACACCTTC. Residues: CASSFPTDEGYGYTF. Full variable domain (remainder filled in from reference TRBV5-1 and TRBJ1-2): KAGVTQTPRYLIKTRGQQVTLSCSPISGHRSVSWYQQTPGQGLQFLFEYFSETQRNKGNFPGRFSGRQFSNSRSEMNVSTLELGDSALYLCASSFPTDEGYGYTFGSGTRLTVV.

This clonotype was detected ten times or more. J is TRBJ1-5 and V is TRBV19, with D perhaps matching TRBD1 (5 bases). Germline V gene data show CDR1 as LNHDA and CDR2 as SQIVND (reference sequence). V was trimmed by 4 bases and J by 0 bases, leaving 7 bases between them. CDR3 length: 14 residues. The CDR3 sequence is CASSTGVSNQPQHF. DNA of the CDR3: TGTGCCAGTAGTACGGGGGTTAGCAATCAGCCCCAGCATTTT. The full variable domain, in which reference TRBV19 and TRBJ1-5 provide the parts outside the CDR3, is DGGITQSPKYLFRKEGQNVTLSCEQNLNHDAMYWYRQDPGQGLRLIYYSQIVNDFQKGDIAEGYSVSREKKESFPLTVTSAQKNPTAFYLCASSTGVSNQPQHFGDGTRLSIL.

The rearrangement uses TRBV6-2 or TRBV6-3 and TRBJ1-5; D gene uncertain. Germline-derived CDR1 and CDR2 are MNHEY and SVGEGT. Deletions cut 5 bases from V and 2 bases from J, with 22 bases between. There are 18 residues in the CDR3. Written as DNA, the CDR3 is TGTGCCAGCAGTCCCCGGTTCACAAGGGTCGGTGGCAATCAGCCCCAGCATTTT. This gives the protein CASSPRFTRVGGNQPQHF.

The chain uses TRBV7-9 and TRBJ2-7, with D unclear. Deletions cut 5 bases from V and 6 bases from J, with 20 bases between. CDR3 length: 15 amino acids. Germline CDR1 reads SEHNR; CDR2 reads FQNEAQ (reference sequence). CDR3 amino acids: CASSLLSFPRGEQYF. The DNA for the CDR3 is TGTGCCAGCAGCCTCCTCTCATTTCCCAGAGGCGAGCAGTACTTC.

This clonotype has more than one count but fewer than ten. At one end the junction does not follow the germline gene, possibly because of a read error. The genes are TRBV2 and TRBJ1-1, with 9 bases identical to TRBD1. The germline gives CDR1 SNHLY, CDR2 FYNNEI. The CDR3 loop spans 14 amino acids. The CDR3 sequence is CASRGQGRNTEAFF. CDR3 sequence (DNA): TGTGCCAGCAGGGGACAGGGCCGAAACACTGAGGCTTTCTTT.

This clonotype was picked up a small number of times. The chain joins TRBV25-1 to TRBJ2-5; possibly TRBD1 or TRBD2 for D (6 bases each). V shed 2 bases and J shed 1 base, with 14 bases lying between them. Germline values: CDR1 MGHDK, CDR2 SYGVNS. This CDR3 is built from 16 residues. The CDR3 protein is CASSERRRGTQETQYF. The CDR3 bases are TGTGCCAGCAGTGAAAGAAGGAGGGGGACCCAAGAGACCCAGTACTTC.

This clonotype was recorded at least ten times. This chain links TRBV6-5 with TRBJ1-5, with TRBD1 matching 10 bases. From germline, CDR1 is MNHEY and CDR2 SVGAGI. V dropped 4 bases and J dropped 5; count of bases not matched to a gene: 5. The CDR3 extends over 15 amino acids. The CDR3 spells CASSLYGQGDQPQHF. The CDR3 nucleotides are TGTGCCAGCAGTTTATACGGACAGGGGGATCAGCCCCAGCATTTT.